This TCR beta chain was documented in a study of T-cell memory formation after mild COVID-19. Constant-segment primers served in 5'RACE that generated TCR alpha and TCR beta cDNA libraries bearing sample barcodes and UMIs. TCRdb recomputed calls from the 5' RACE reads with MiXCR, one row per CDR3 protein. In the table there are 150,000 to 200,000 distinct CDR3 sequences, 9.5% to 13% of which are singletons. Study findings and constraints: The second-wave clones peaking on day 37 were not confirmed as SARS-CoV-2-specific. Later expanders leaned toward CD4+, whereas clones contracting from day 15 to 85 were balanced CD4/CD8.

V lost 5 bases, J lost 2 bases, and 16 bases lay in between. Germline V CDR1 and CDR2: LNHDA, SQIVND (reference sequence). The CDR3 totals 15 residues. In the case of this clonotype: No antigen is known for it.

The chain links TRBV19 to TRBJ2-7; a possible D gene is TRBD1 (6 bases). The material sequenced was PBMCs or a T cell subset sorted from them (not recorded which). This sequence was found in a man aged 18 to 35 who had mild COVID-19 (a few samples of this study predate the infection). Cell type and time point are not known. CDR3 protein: CASSSQGSLTYEQYF. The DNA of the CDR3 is TGTGCCAGTAGTTCTCAGGGGTCCCTCACCTACGAGCAGTACTTC.